The 12 T cell receptor beta chains below all came from one sample that was sequenced in a study of glioma-infiltrating T cells after dendritic cell vaccination. Generated by immunoSEQ multiplex PCR, the TCRdb table keeps only in-frame clones and is missing some. The profile shows tens of thousands of clones, roughly 80% of them singletons. The time point was: after dendritic cell vaccination, including at tumor progression/relapse. The sequencing used blood, collected after dendritic cell vaccination. The receptors here all came from a human donor with glioblastoma.

V is TRBV27 and J is TRBJ2-3; 16 bases fit TRBD2. The CDR3 has 18 amino acids. The junction had 8 bases not matched to a gene; V was cut back by 3 bases and J by 5 bases. Germline CDR1 reads MNHEY; CDR2 reads SMNVEV (reference sequence). The CDR3 protein is CASSFAGLAGGPKDTQYF. The DNA for the CDR3 is TGTGCCAGCAGTTTCGCGGGACTAGCGGGGGGGCCGAAAGATACGCAGTATTTT.

The V and J genes are TRBV19 and TRBJ1-5; D might be TRBD1 (6 bases). The CDR3 consists of 15 residues. The V gene lost 1 base and the J gene lost 3 bases, with 10 bases spanning the gap. Germline V gene sequence: CDR1 LNHDA, CDR2 SQIVND (reference sequence). This chain's CDR3 is CASSIVGQFNQPQHF. The CDR3 bases are TGTGCCAGTAGTATAGTTGGACAGTTCAATCAGCCCCAGCATTTT.

CDR3 protein: CASSGQGSRANYNEQFF. The CDR3 nucleotides read TGTGCCAGCAGTGGGCAGGGGAGTAGAGCCAACTACAATGAGCAGTTCTTC. V is TRBV2 and J is TRBJ2-1; weak D call: TRBD1 (6 bases). V lost 4 bases and J lost 3, with 19 bases in between. CDR3 size: 17 residues. Germline lookup yields CDR1 SNHLY and CDR2 FYNNEI.

This clone has a handful of counts. The genes are TRBV30 and TRBJ2-7; D is unclear. The germline gives CDR1 GTSNPN, CDR2 SVGIG (reference sequence). V gave up 2 bases and J gave up 3 bases, with 8 bases separating them. This CDR3 region has 12 residues. This CDR3 is CAWSPESYEQYF. DNA of the CDR3: TGTGCCTGGAGTCCCGAGAGCTACGAGCAGTACTTC.

This chain joins TRBV19 and TRBJ2-2; 7 nucleotides align to TRBD2. V shed 7 bases and J 1 base; nucleotides not matched to a gene: 12. The CDR3 has 17 amino acids. CDR1 is LNHDA and CDR2 is SQIVND in the germline V gene (reference sequence). For the CDR3, the DNA is TGTGCCAGTACCGACTGGGGGGAGCGGGAGAACACCGGGGAGCTGTTTTTT. It encodes CASTDWGERENTGELFF. The variable domain in full, completed from reference TRBV19 and TRBJ2-2, reads DGGITQSPKYLFRKEGQNVTLSCEQNLNHDAMYWYRQDPGQGLRLIYYSQIVNDFQKGDIAEGYSVSREKKESFPLTVTSAQKNPTAFYLCASTDWGERENTGELFFGEGSRLTVL.

The V call is TRBV11-2, the J call TRBJ2-1; perhaps TRBD1 as D (5 bases). Germline values: CDR1 SGHAT, CDR2 FQNNGV. The CDR3 runs 12 residues. With 2 bases removed from V and 10 bases from J, the gap between germline ends came to 9 bases. The CDR3 sequence is CASSLSQGEQFF. CDR3 sequence (DNA): TGTGCCAGCAGCTTATCCCAGGGCGAGCAGTTCTTC. The full variable domain, in which reference TRBV11-2 and TRBJ2-1 provide the parts outside the CDR3, is EAGVAQSPRYKIIEKRQSVAFWCNPISGHATLYWYQQILGQGPKLLIQFQNNGVVDDSQLPKDRFSAERLKGVDSTLKIQPAKLEDSAVYLCASSLSQGEQFFGPGTRLTVL.

The rearrangement uses TRBV30 and TRBJ2-1; TRBD2 aligns across 10 bases. J gave up 7 bases and V 0 bases, and 3 bases lay outside the gene matches. Germline CDR1 reads GTSNPN; CDR2 reads SVGIG (reference sequence). The CDR3 extends over 14 amino acids. The CDR3 is CAWSVSGGGNEQFF. DNA for the CDR3: TGTGCCTGGAGTGTAAGCGGGGGGGGTAATGAGCAGTTCTTC.

The rearrangement joins TRBV30 to TRBJ2-2, with D maybe TRBD2 (5 bases). The CDR3 totals 17 residues. V was cut by 4 bases and J by 6 bases, with 24 bases left in between. The V gene's germline CDR1 is GTSNPN and CDR2 SVGIG (reference sequence). The CDR3 nucleotides read TGTGCCTGGACTACCCACGAGGGAGCGTTTGTCCCCGGGGAGCTGTTTTTT. Residues: CAWTTHEGAFVPGELFF. The full variable domain, in which reference TRBV30 and TRBJ2-2 provide the parts outside the CDR3, is SQTIHQWPATLVQPVGSPLSLECTVEGTSNPNLYWYRQAAGRGLQLLFYSVGIGQISSEVPQNLSASRPQDRQFILSSKKLLLSDSGFYLCAWTTHEGAFVPGELFFGEGSRLTVL.

The V and J genes are TRBV19 and TRBJ1-2, with a weak D call TRBD1 (5 bases). CDR1 LNHDA and CDR2 SQIVND come from the germline V gene (reference sequence). With 7 bases removed from V and 8 bases from J, the gap between germline ends came to 17 bases. This CDR3 has 13 amino acids. DNA of the CDR3: TGTGCCAGTAATAAGGGGCTTCGGTGGGGCTACACCTTC. Protein: CASNKGLRWGYTF. Using reference TRBV19 and TRBJ1-2 for the parts outside the CDR3, the full variable domain is DGGITQSPKYLFRKEGQNVTLSCEQNLNHDAMYWYRQDPGQGLRLIYYSQIVNDFQKGDIAEGYSVSREKKESFPLTVTSAQKNPTAFYLCASNKGLRWGYTFGSGTRLTVV.

The genes are TRBV10-3 and TRBJ1-1; TRBD1 agrees at 9 bases. This CDR3 contains 15 residues. V dropped 6 bases and J dropped 6; count of bases not matched to a gene: 11. Per germline, CDR1 ENHRY and CDR2 SYGVKD. CDR3 loop: CAIRAPETGGSEAFF. CDR3 nucleotide sequence: TGTGCCATCAGGGCGCCGGAGACAGGGGGGTCTGAAGCTTTCTTT.

This clone was observed a handful of times. This chain links TRBV29-1 with TRBJ2-5; 7 bases match TRBD2. The junction had 9 bases not matched to a gene; V was cut back by 5 bases and J by 9 bases. This CDR3 region has 12 residues. Germline assignment: CDR1 SQVTM and CDR2 ANQGSEA. CDR3 DNA sequence: TGCAGCGTTCAGCGGGGAGGGGTGGCCCAGTACTTC. Protein: CSVQRGGVAQYF.

The chain has TRBV14 and TRBJ2-7; D is possibly TRBD1 (5 bases). V lost 4 bases to trimming and J lost 4 bases, with 17 bases between them. The CDR3 loop spans 15 amino acids. Germline CDR1 is SGHDN and CDR2 is FVKESK. The CDR3 DNA follows: TGTGCCAGCAGCCGCAGCACACAGAAGGGGTACGAGCAGTACTTC. This codes for CASSRSTQKGYEQYF.